A single sample gave rise to the 10 T cell receptor beta chains below, sequenced in a study of regulatory T cells in long-lasting Graves disease. The sample's time point: newly diagnosed GD, antithyroid drugs for less than 3 months. After RNA was extracted from PBMCs, the TCR library was made from it. In building TCR beta libraries, iRepertoire HTBI primers were used together with Arm-PCR of CDR3 regions. TCRdb recomputed calls from the multiplex PCR reads with MiXCR, one row per CDR3 protein. Found here are hundreds of thousands of distinct CDR3 sequences, 13% of them singletons; the top ten hold about 9.1%. These same records also appear under a second study, on T cells in Graves' hyperthyroidism and ophthalmopathy.

The source material was peripheral blood mononuclear cells (PBMCs), sampled at new diagnosis, from a patient treated with antithyroid drugs. The source of these receptors is a man younger than 40 with Graves disease.

The gene calls are TRBV20-1 and TRBJ1-1; weak D call: TRBD1 (6 bases). In germline, CDR1 is DFQATT, CDR2 SNEGSKA (reference sequence). V lost 6 bases and J 5 bases, leaving 16 bases between the germline ends. The CDR3 consists of 13 residues. This CDR3 is CSAPGGAHTEAFF. CDR3 in DNA: TGCAGTGCCCCGGGGGGGGCGCATACTGAAGCTTTCTTT.

This CDR3 reads CSALGLAGFFTDTQYF. The CDR3 nucleotides read TGCAGTGCCCTGGGACTAGCGGGATTCTTTACAGATACGCAGTATTTT. The chain uses TRBV20-1 and TRBJ2-3, with TRBD2 identical over 13 bases. The CDR3 is 16 amino acids. V was pared by 6 bases and J by 3 bases, with 9 bases of the junction left unmatched. Germline loops: CDR1 DFQATT, CDR2 SNEGSKA (reference sequence).

Note on this clonotype: A far larger clone lies a single base away; this is likely a read error. The CDR3 does not end in the conserved phenylalanine or tryptophan, so this is likely a read error. The chain carries TRBV6-1 and TRBJ2-5, with unresolved D. The J call may not be correct, given that the DNA end is closer to TRBJ2-1. This CDR3 spans 11 amino acids. Germline V gene sequence: CDR1 MNHNS, CDR2 SASEGT. The CDR3 DNA is TGTGCCAGCAGGACTTTCTATGAGCAGTTCCTC. As protein: CASRTFYEQFL.

CDR3 nucleotide sequence: TGTGCCACCAGCGAGGGCGCCTGGGGGTCTTCACCCCTCCACTTT. Protein product: CATSEGAWGSSPLHF. This rearrangement joins TRBV15 to TRBJ1-6; maybe TRBD1 (5 bases). V gave up 5 bases and J gave up 9 bases, with 17 bases separating them. This CDR3 has 15 residues. Germline CDR1 LNHNV, CDR2 YYDKDF (reference sequence).

There are a few counts of this clonotype. The chain couples TRBV19 to TRBJ2-7, with 9 nucleotides matching TRBD2. Germline V CDR1 and CDR2: LNHDA, SQIVND (reference sequence). This CDR3 has 15 residues. The V segment lost 2 bases and the J segment 2 bases; nucleotides outside the gene matches: 4. CDR3 DNA: TGTGCCAGTAGTATAAACAGCGGGGGGACCTACGAGCAGTACTTC. This encodes CASSINSGGTYEQYF.

A few counts support this clonotype. V gene TRBV5-5 combines with J gene TRBJ2-1; D not resolved. The CDR3 loop spans 14 amino acids. Per germline, CDR1 SGHKS and CDR2 YYEKEE (reference sequence). V was clipped by 4 bases and J by 5 bases, with 13 bases between them. The CDR3 reads CASSPLLQDNEQFF. In DNA, the CDR3 is TGTGCCAGCAGCCCTCTCCTGCAGGACAATGAGCAGTTCTTC.

This clonotype was observed at least ten times. The chain uses TRBV25-1 and TRBJ2-7, with 7 bases fitting TRBD1. The length of the CDR3 is 16 residues. Trimming removed 2 bases from V and 2 bases from J; junction bases left unmatched: 9. Germline V gene sequence: CDR1 MGHDK, CDR2 SYGVNS. The chain's CDR3 is CASSEDGTELTYEQYF. CDR3 sequence (DNA): TGTGCCAGCAGTGAAGACGGGACAGAACTGACCTACGAGCAGTACTTC.

J is TRBJ2-7 and V is TRBV19; D gene uncertain. Trimming cost V 7 bases and J 7 bases, with 11 bases left between them. The CDR3 totals 11 residues. From germline, CDR1 is LNHDA and CDR2 SQIVND (reference sequence). The CDR3 protein is CASNPLWEQYF. The CDR3 nucleotides read TGTGCCAGTAATCCCCTGTGGGAGCAGTACTTC.

At least ten counts were recorded for this clonotype. The rearrangement joins TRBV7-8 to TRBJ2-3, with 7 bases lining up with TRBD1. Germline V gene sequence: CDR1 SGHVS, CDR2 FQNEAQ. The CDR3 is 15 residues long. V dropped 5 bases and J dropped 6; count of bases not matched to a gene: 11. For the CDR3, the DNA is TGTGCCAGCAGCCCCAAGACAGGGTTTCACGATACGCAGTATTTT. Protein sequence: CASSPKTGFHDTQYF. The complete variable domain, with remaining parts taken from reference TRBV7-8 and TRBJ2-3, reads GAGVSQSPRYKVAKRGQDVALRCDPISGHVSLFWYQQALGQGPEFLTYFQNEAQLDKSGLPSDRFFAERPEGSVSTLKIQRTQQEDSAVYLCASSPKTGFHDTQYFGPGTRLTVL.

This chain links TRBV2 with TRBJ2-2; D gene unclear. The V end lost 7 bases, the J end lost 0 bases, and 9 bases lay between the germline ends. CDR3 size: 14 residues. Germline CDR1 is SNHLY and CDR2 is FYNNEI. Written as DNA, the CDR3 is TGTGCCAGCATGTGGGCCGCGAACACCGGGGAGCTGTTTTTT. Amino acids: CASMWAANTGELFF.